Listed below are T cell receptor beta chains from one sample, sequenced in a study of T cells after yellow fever vaccination. One entry per CDR3 protein results from TCRdb running MiXCR on the 5' RACE reads. Here the sample spans a few hundred thousand distinct CDR3 sequences, around 3.6% being singletons. The source material was PBMCs, sampled on the day of the yellow fever booster vaccination. Receptors originate from a man younger than 35 who received the YFV17D yellow fever vaccine. Both conserved end residues are part of each CDR3. The D gene is left open where the match is weak. Clone sizes are given selectively: once, few, many, or a class where the clone is expanded.

V: TRBV6-5; size: few; D: NA; J: TRBJ1-6; CDR3: CASSYSTLLNSPLHF
V: TRBV20-1; size: few; D: NA; J: TRBJ2-1; CDR3: CSASGRSSYNEQFF
V: TRBV7-9; size: few; D: TRBD1; J: TRBJ1-1; CDR3: CASSLTTGQVTEAFF
V: TRBV15; size: few; D: NA; J: TRBJ2-5; CDR3: CATSREASVLRETQYF
V: TRBV5-1; size: large; D: NA; J: TRBJ2-2; CDR3: CASSPGMNTGELFF
V: TRBV5-1; size: many; D: TRBD1; J: TRBJ2-1; CDR3: CASSPVPGQGSSRNEQFF
V: TRBV12-3/TRBV12-4; size: NA; D: NA; J: TRBJ2-6; CDR3: CASTGVAGANVLTF
V: TRBV6-6; size: few; D: TRBD2; J: TRBJ2-2; CDR3: CASGLAGVTGELFF
V: TRBV4-1; size: many; D: TRBD2; J: TRBJ2-1; CDR3: CASSRGVGTSSYNEQFF
V: TRBV29-1; size: NA; D: NA; J: TRBJ2-3; CDR3: CSLGGAHNSTDTQYF
V: TRBV7-9; size: many; D: NA; J: TRBJ2-6; CDR3: CASSFSSSGANVLTF
V: TRBV29-1; size: many; D: NA; J: TRBJ2-3; CDR3: CSVESGGTDTQYF
V: TRBV4-1; size: many; D: NA; J: TRBJ2-2; CDR3: CASSQRASNTGELFF
V: TRBV20-1; size: many; D: NA; J: TRBJ2-1; CDR3: CSARALDNEQFF
V: TRBV7-3; size: NA; D: NA; J: TRBJ1-1; CDR3: CASSSRTISPRAFF
V: TRBV7-6; size: few; D: TRBD2; J: TRBJ2-5; CDR3: CASSLILAGPIRTETQYF
V: TRBV20-1; size: few; D: NA; J: TRBJ1-2; CDR3: CSGYSGPYGYTF
V: TRBV20-1; size: many; D: NA; J: TRBJ1-6; CDR3: CSARDLRGASPLHF
V: TRBV6-5; size: NA; D: NA; J: TRBJ2-5; CDR3: CASSSPRVETQYF
V: TRBV7-2; size: few; D: NA; J: TRBJ2-7; CDR3: CASSLQAPLSANEQYF
V: TRBV19; size: NA; D: TRBD1; J: TRBJ1-1; CDR3: CASESRADRAGAFF
V: TRBV5-1; size: many; D: NA; J: TRBJ2-1; CDR3: CASSSGTKNEQFF
V: TRBV15; size: many; D: TRBD1; J: TRBJ2-3; CDR3: CATSRGAGGGIDTQYF
V: TRBV7-3; size: NA; D: NA; J: TRBJ1-1; CDR3: CASSFFYRDPEAFF
V: TRBV6-5; size: many; D: NA; J: TRBJ1-6; CDR3: CASSITGYSPLHF
V: TRBV4-2; size: few; D: TRBD2; J: TRBJ2-5; CDR3: CASSQEGTRQETQYF
V: TRBV4-1; size: few; D: TRBD1; J: TRBJ1-4; CDR3: CASSQDRGTGNEKLFF
V: TRBV5-1; size: many; D: NA; J: TRBJ1-1; CDR3: CASSLKESEAFF
V: TRBV7-9; size: once; D: NA; J: TRBJ1-4; CDR3: CASSFAAGTNDEKVFF
V: TRBV5-1; size: NA; D: NA; J: TRBJ1-6; CDR3: CASSLSPEGYNSPLHF
V: TRBV4-3; size: many; D: NA; J: TRBJ2-5; CDR3: CASSQDGGAEEETQYF
V: TRBV6-4; size: few; D: NA; J: TRBJ2-1; CDR3: CASSDFERGENEQFF
V: TRBV5-1; size: many; D: NA; J: TRBJ2-7; CDR3: CASSLRGQNHEREYF
V: TRBV6-5; size: many; D: NA; J: TRBJ1-6; CDR3: CASTVKASDSPLHF
V: TRBV11-1; size: NA; D: NA; J: TRBJ1-1; CDR3: CASSLGNTWGPLMNTEAFF
V: TRBV5-1; size: few; D: NA; J: TRBJ1-1; CDR3: CASSLGVITEAFF
V: TRBV28; size: NA; D: NA; J: TRBJ1-5; CDR3: CASSLAGRRPQHF
V: TRBV5-5; size: NA; D: NA; J: TRBJ2-5; CDR3: CASSLEVPPGEVAETQYF
V: TRBV9; size: many; D: NA; J: TRBJ2-5; CDR3: CASSEKGLGETQYF
V: TRBV5-5; size: few; D: TRBD1; J: TRBJ1-1; CDR3: CASSSAGQGANTAFF
V: TRBV10-3; size: few; D: NA; J: TRBJ2-7; CDR3: CAISKTEHYEQYF
V: TRBV20-1; size: many; D: NA; J: TRBJ2-3; CDR3: CSTGVGGTDTQYF
V: TRBV6-2/TRBV6-3; size: many; D: TRBD2; J: TRBJ2-7; CDR3: CASRPPAGREQYF